These T cell receptor beta chains were read from a single sample in a study of blood T cell repertoires in COVID-19. Repertoires were generated with immunoSEQ multiplex PCR, while TCRdb's copy carries only in-frame clones and drops some. The sample yields around 87,000 clones, roughly nine tenths seen once. Sequenced sample: peripheral blood. These receptors all come from a man aged 45-65 years with acute or convalescent COVID-19. CDR3s include the opening cysteine and the closing phenylalanine or tryptophan. A D gene is named only where the DNA matches it firmly. Size is omitted from some rows. Given values are once, few, many or a class for expanded clones.

V gene,D gene,J gene,CDR3 length,clone size,CDR3 protein,CDR3 DNA
TRBV30,TRBD1,TRBJ2-5,13,.,CAWSGTGEETQYF,TGTGCCTGGAGTGGGACAGGGGAAGAGACCCAGTACTTC
TRBV9,TRBD1,TRBJ1-6,14,.,CASSAGTGNSPLHF,TGTGCCAGCAGCGCAGGGACAGGGAATTCACCCCTCCACTTT
TRBV5-1,.,TRBJ1-2,14,once,CASSLETVSYGYTF,TGCGCCAGCAGCTTGGAGACAGTTTCCTATGGCTACACCTTC
TRBV7-2,.,TRBJ1-5,13,once,CASSLTPAGPQHF,TGTGCCAGCAGCTTAACGCCCGCGGGGCCCCAGCATTTT
TRBV5-1,TRBD2,TRBJ2-3,18,.,CASSPGLAGALRTDTQYF,TGCGCCAGCAGCCCGGGACTAGCGGGGGCCTTACGCACAGATACGCAGTATTTT
TRBV6-4,.,TRBJ1-2,14,.,CASSPLVGGGGYTF,TGTGCCAGCAGTCCCCTTGTGGGGGGTGGTGGCTACACCTTC
TRBV5-1,.,TRBJ2-5,14,once,CASSLQGGQETQYF,TGCGCCAGCAGCTTACAGGGGGGGCAAGAGACCCAGTACTTC
TRBV30,.,TRBJ2-2,15,.,CAWSPKRANTGELFF,TGTGCCTGGAGCCCCAAGCGAGCGAACACCGGGGAGCTGTTTTTT
TRBV7-9,.,TRBJ1-2,15,.,CASSLADSINYGYTF,TGTGCCAGCAGCTTGGCCGACAGCATTAACTATGGCTACACCTTC
TRBV11-2,TRBD2,TRBJ2-7,15,.,CASSSESLLLAGQYF,TGTGCCAGCAGCTCGGAAAGTCTGCTCCTAGCGGGGCAGTACTTC
TRBV5-1,TRBD1,TRBJ1-2,14,once,CASRPTGDVGGYTF,TGCGCCAGCAGGCCAACAGGGGACGTCGGGGGCTACACCTTC
TRBV7-8,TRBD1,TRBJ2-6,17,.,CASSYGTGGTGANVLTF,TGTGCCAGCAGCTACGGGACAGGGGGTACTGGGGCCAACGTCCTGACTTTC
TRBV7-8,.,TRBJ1-6,16,.,CASSPGEIQASSPLHF,TGTGCCAGCAGCCCAGGGGAGATACAGGCTAGTTCACCCCTCCACTTT
TRBV27,.,TRBJ1-1,13,.,CASSRPGRTEAFF,TGTGCCAGCAGCCGACCGGGGAGAACTGAAGCTTTCTTT
TRBV30,.,TRBJ2-3,15,once,CAWSKQGWGRDTQYF,TGTGCCTGGAGTAAACAGGGCTGGGGGAGAGATACGCAGTATTTT
TRBV6-5,.,TRBJ1-1,13,.,CASRLQVNTEAFF,TGTGCCAGCCGACTACAAGTGAACACTGAAGCTTTCTTT
TRBV11-2,TRBD2,TRBJ2-7,15,.,CASSPRGGLSYEQYF,TGTGCCAGCAGCCCCCGGGGGGGGCTCTCCTACGAGCAGTACTTC
TRBV7-2,.,TRBJ2-2,15,.,CASRVGLAPTGELFF,TGTGCCAGCAGGGTAGGCTTAGCGCCCACCGGGGAGCTGTTTTTT
TRBV10-2,TRBD1,TRBJ2-7,13,.,CASSGDRVDEQYF,TGCGCCAGCAGTGGGGACAGGGTGGACGAGCAGTACTTC
TRBV19,.,TRBJ1-5,17,.,CASSTARGHKSNQPQHF,TGTGCCAGTAGTACTGCCCGAGGACATAAAAGCAATCAGCCCCAGCATTTT
TRBV2,TRBD1,TRBJ2-6,15,.,CASSETGAGANVLTF,TGTGCCAGCAGTGAGACAGGGGCTGGGGCCAACGTCCTGACTTTC
TRBV5-6,TRBD1,TRBJ1-2,16,once,CASSLTDWDRFYGYTF,TGTGCCAGCAGCCTTACCGACTGGGACAGGTTCTATGGCTACACCTTC
TRBV14,.,TRBJ2-5,16,.,CASRELGAGPKETQYF,TGTGCCAGCAGAGAATTGGGGGCCGGACCCAAAGAGACCCAGTACTTC
TRBV27,.,TRBJ2-1,16,.,CASSRKGTSLGNEQFF,TGTGCCAGCAGCCGTAAGGGGACTTCCTTGGGGAATGAGCAGTTCTTC